This T cell receptor beta chain was recorded in a study of T-cell memory formation after mild COVID-19. Study information: Most TCR clusters belonged to a single donor. Notes on the study in general: Clones that contracted from day 15 to 85 were balanced CD4/CD8, while later expanders leaned CD4+.

V gave up 7 bases and J gave up 0 bases, with 18 bases separating them. Per germline, CDR1 MDHEN and CDR2 SYDVKM. The CDR3 consists of 16 residues. This clonotype was observed at least ten times. Its antigen is as yet unknown. TCRdb analysed the 5' RACE reads with MiXCR anew, one entry per CDR3 protein. The sample has roughly 200,000 distinct CDR3 sequences, over 9.5% seen once. The sequencing sample was made of PBMCs or a T cell subset sorted from them (not recorded which). This TCR derives from a young man who had mild COVID-19 (a few samples of this study predate the infection). Cell type and time point are not known. J is TRBJ2-5 and V is TRBV28; D possibly corresponds to TRBD2 (5 bases). CDR3 coding DNA: TGTGCCAGCACGGCAGGACTTTCTGGGTACCAAGAGACCCAGTACTTC. This encodes CASTAGLSGYQETQYF.